Listed below are T cell receptor beta chains from one sample, sequenced in a study of T-cell reconstitution after alpha-beta-depleted transplantation in children. MiXCR was run by TCRdb on the PCR reads, yielding one entry per CDR3 protein. The sample consists of about 300,000 distinct CDR3 sequences, 10% of them appearing once. Sequencing was performed on PBMCs, taken before TCRalphabeta/CD19-depleted stem cell transplant. These receptors were collected from a boy younger than two with acute myeloid leukemia, due to receive a stem cell transplant. CDR3s include the opening cysteine and the closing phenylalanine or tryptophan. A D gene is named only where the DNA matches it firmly. The size entry is marked missing in some rows and otherwise reads once, few, many or a size class.

V gene	D gene	clone size	J gene	CDR3 DNA	CDR3 protein
TRBV7-8	TRBD1	.	TRBJ2-7	TGTGCCAGCAGCACTCTGGACAGGGCCTCCTACGAGCAGTACTTC	CASSTLDRASYEQYF
TRBV4-1	TRBD1	many	TRBJ1-1	TGCGCCAGCAGCCCCCGGGACAGAAAGGGGACTGAAGCTTTCTTT	CASSPRDRKGTEAFF
TRBV4-1	TRBD1	many	TRBJ1-2	TGCGCCAGCAGCCACGTCCCGGGACAGGGATCCTATGGCTACACCTTC	CASSHVPGQGSYGYTF
TRBV7-2	.	many	TRBJ1-2	TGTGCCAGCAGCTCCGAGGGCCTAAGGAACAGTGGCTACACCTTC	CASSSEGLRNSGYTF
TRBV27	.	many	TRBJ1-5	TGTGCCAGCAGTTTCCTGGGGGAGGGCCAGCCCCAGCATTTT	CASSFLGEGQPQHF
TRBV7-8	TRBD1	many	TRBJ2-7	TGTGCCAGCAGCTTTCGGGACAGGTTACCTGGGGAGCAGTACTTC	CASSFRDRLPGEQYF
TRBV7-2	TRBD2	.	TRBJ2-7	TGTGCCAGCAGCTTAGGACTAGCGGGTTTGAATTACGACCAGTACTTC	CASSLGLAGLNYDQYF
TRBV9	.	.	TRBJ2-7	TGTGCCAGCAGCGTAGACACCGGGAGCTCCTACGAGCAGTACTTC	CASSVDTGSSYEQYF
TRBV29-1	.	many	TRBJ1-1	TGCAGCGTTGAGAGGAACACTGAAGCTTTCTTT	CSVERNTEAFF
TRBV7-8	.	few	TRBJ2-1	TGTGCCAGCAGCTTCGACACCCTCTCCTACAATGAGCAGTTCTTC	CASSFDTLSYNEQFF
TRBV7-2	.	few	TRBJ1-1	TGTGCCAGCAGCTTAAGCGGGAGGGGGACTGAAGCTTTCTTT	CASSLSGRGTEAFF
TRBV11-2	TRBD2	many	TRBJ2-3	TGTGCCAGCAGCTCGGGACTAGCGGGGGGGACAGATACGCAGTATTTT	CASSSGLAGGTDTQYF
TRBV10-3	TRBD1	many	TRBJ1-1	TGTGCCATCAGAGACAGGGCGAGGGGCACTGAAGCTTTCTTT	CAIRDRARGTEAFF
TRBV12-3/TRBV12-4	TRBD2	many	TRBJ2-5	TGTGCCAGCCACCCGGGGGGTGGGGAGACCCAGTACTTC	CASHPGGGETQYF
TRBV7-6	.	.	TRBJ2-7	TGTGCCAGCAGCTTAGACGGGATGTACGAGCAGTACTTC	CASSLDGMYEQYF
TRBV4-3	TRBD1	many	TRBJ2-1	TGCGCCAGCGGAAGACAGGGCTACAATGAGCAGTTCTTC	CASGRQGYNEQFF